The 21 T cell receptor beta chains listed next were all sequenced from one sample in a study of blood T cell repertoires in COVID-19. Profiled with immunoSEQ multiplex PCR; TCRdb holds only in-frame clones, not every one. The data show about 120,000 clones, approximately 80% seen once. The sequenced material came from peripheral blood. The receptors originated from a woman in her 70s with acute or convalescent COVID-19.

V usage is TRBV5-1 and J usage is TRBJ2-3, with 8 bases aligning to TRBD1. This CDR3 region has 14 residues. Looked up from germline, CDR1 is SGHRS and CDR2 is YFSETQ. V lost 4 bases and J lost 4; bases outside the gene matches: 5. In nucleotides, the CDR3 is TGCGCCAGCAGCCTGCGGACAGGGCCAGATACGCAGTATTTT. The encoded protein is CASSLRTGPDTQYF.

The chain is built from TRBV16 and TRBJ1-2, with D perhaps TRBD1 (6 bases). The germline V and J ends were trimmed by 3 bases and 8 bases, with 16 bases remaining between them. CDR1 and CDR2 from the germline V gene are KGHSY and FQNENV. This CDR3 has 14 residues. The CDR3 nucleotides are TGTGCCAGCAGCCACAATCAGGGGATTTACGGCTACACCTTC. It specifies CASSHNQGIYGYTF.

This clone came up once. The chain uses TRBV29-1 and TRBJ1-1; 9 nucleotides align to TRBD1. Germline trimming cut 7 bases from V and 1 base from J; bases unmatched to any gene: 7. Germline-derived CDR1 and CDR2 are SQVTM and ANQGSEA. This CDR3 contains 14 residues. The CDR3, as DNA: TGCAGCGCCTTACAGGGGGCCGGGAACACTGAAGCTTTCTTT. Amino acid sequence: CSALQGAGNTEAFF.

This chain connects TRBV2 to TRBJ2-3, with a weak D call TRBD2 (5 bases). This CDR3 is built from 14 residues. V dropped 7 bases and J dropped 2 bases, with 13 bases sitting between them. Germline-derived CDR1 and CDR2 are SNHLY and FYNNEI. The chain's CDR3 is CASNPRTSTDTQYF. CDR3 DNA sequence: TGTGCCAGCAATCCCCGGACTTCCACAGATACGCAGTATTTT.

V usage is TRBV5-8 and J usage is TRBJ1-1, with TRBD1 identical over 9 bases. The CDR3 has 14 residues. The germline gives CDR1 SGHTS, CDR2 YDEGEE. V shed 3 bases, J shed 3 bases, and the junction held 3 bases outside the gene matches. CDR3 residues: CASSSTGGYTEAFF. The CDR3 DNA is TGTGCCAGCAGCTCGACAGGGGGGTACACTGAAGCTTTCTTT.

The chain joins TRBV2 to TRBJ1-2; 7 bases are shared with TRBD1. CDR1 and CDR2 (germline): SNHLY, FYNNEI. The CDR3 runs 14 residues. J was trimmed by 4 bases and V by 6 bases; bases with no gene match: 8. The chain's CDR3 is CASRSDRVGYGYTF. CDR3 coding DNA: TGTGCCAGCAGATCCGACAGGGTCGGCTATGGCTACACCTTC. The whole variable domain, filled in from reference TRBV2 and TRBJ1-2, reads EPEVTQTPSHQVTQMGQEVILRCVPISNHLYFYWYRQILGQKVEFLVSFYNNEISEKSEIFDDQFSVERPDGSNFTLKIRSTKLEDSAMYFCASRSDRVGYGYTFGSGTRLTVV.

The chain links TRBV6-6 to TRBJ1-2; TRBD1 agrees at 8 bases. The CDR3 consists of 15 residues. Germline values: CDR1 MNHNY, CDR2 SVGAGI (reference sequence). J lost 7 bases, V lost 2 bases, and 9 bases had no gene match. CDR3 DNA: TGTGCCAGCAGTTACACGGACAGGGAAGCCCCTGGCTACACCTTC. Translated: CASSYTDREAPGYTF.

This chain connects TRBV29-1 to TRBJ1-1; D is perhaps TRBD1 (6 bases). This CDR3 spans 16 amino acids. V lost 1 base to trimming and J lost 0 bases, with 15 bases between them. CDR1 is SQVTM and CDR2 is ANQGSEA in the germline V gene. The CDR3 reads CSVEVGQPLLNTEAFF. The CDR3 DNA follows: TGCAGCGTTGAAGTTGGACAGCCGCTACTGAACACTGAAGCTTTCTTT.

The chain links TRBV6-5 to TRBJ1-2; a possible D gene is TRBD1 (5 bases). CDR1 and CDR2 from the germline V gene are MNHEY and SVGAGI. The CDR3 consists of 13 residues. With 4 bases removed from V and 4 bases from J, the gap between germline ends came to 10 bases. CDR3 bases: TGTGCCAGCAGTTTGGGGGGTTTCTATGGCTACACCTTC. Translating it yields CASSLGGFYGYTF.

The J gene is TRBJ2-5, the V gene TRBV19; 8 bases are a match to TRBD1. The germline V gene encodes CDR1 LNHDA and CDR2 SQIVND (reference sequence). This CDR3 spans 14 amino acids. V shed 8 bases and J 4 bases; nucleotides not matched to a gene: 9. This CDR3 reads CASENRGTSETQYF. In DNA, the CDR3 is TGTGCCAGTGAGAACAGGGGGACGTCAGAGACCCAGTACTTC.

CDR3 coding DNA: TGCGCCAGCAGACTTTCCGGGACAGGGACCTACGAGCAGTACTTC. This codes for CASRLSGTGTYEQYF. The V call is TRBV5-1, the J call TRBJ2-7; TRBD1 aligns across 9 bases. The CDR3 extends over 15 amino acids. The ends lost 5 bases at V and 2 bases at J; junction bases unmatched: 8. The V gene's germline CDR1 is SGHRS and CDR2 YFSETQ.

CDR3 amino acids: CASSEGLAGGRKNEQFF. The CDR3 DNA sequence: TGTGCCAGCAGCGAGGGACTAGCGGGGGGGCGAAAAAATGAGCAGTTCTTC. The chain couples TRBV6-2 or TRBV6-3 to TRBJ2-1; 16 bases map to TRBD2. The CDR3 contains 17 residues. Trimming removed 6 bases from V and 7 bases from J; junction bases left unmatched: 9. Per the germline V gene, CDR1 is MNHEY and CDR2 is SVGEGT.

V is TRBV6-5 and J is TRBJ2-2; 8 positions agree with TRBD1. J was trimmed by 6 bases and V by 6 bases; bases with no gene match: 6. CDR3 length equals 14 residues. Germline V CDR1 and CDR2: MNHEY, SVGAGI. The CDR3 bases are TGTGCCAGCAGACGACAGGGGTACGCCGGGGAGCTGTTTTTT. It encodes CASRRQGYAGELFF.

This clone was observed once. The gene calls are TRBV24-1 and TRBJ1-2; a possible D gene is TRBD1 (5 bases). This CDR3 has 14 amino acids. Germline lookup yields CDR1 KGHDR and CDR2 SFDVKD. V lost 2 bases and J lost 4, with 10 bases in between. DNA for the CDR3: TGTGCCACCAGTGATTCGAAGCAGGGCTATGGCTACACCTTC. Translation: CATSDSKQGYGYTF.

V usage is TRBV28 and J usage is TRBJ1-1; TRBD1 might be the D (5 bases). Deletions cut 6 bases from V and 8 bases from J, with 13 bases between. CDR1 is MDHEN, CDR2 SYDVKM, per germline. The CDR3 contains 12 residues. CDR3 residues: CASSRQPAEAFF. CDR3 in DNA: TGTGCCAGCAGCCGACAGCCCGCCGAAGCTTTCTTT. Complete variable domain (other parts from reference TRBV28 and TRBJ1-1): DVKVTQSSRYLVKRTGEKVFLECVQDMDHENMFWYRQDPGLGLRLIYFSYDVKMKEKGDIPEGYSVSREKKERFSLILESASTNQTSMYLCASSRQPAEAFFGQGTRLTVV.

This chain uses TRBV7-2 with TRBJ1-6; 12 bases align to TRBD1. The CDR3 contains 17 residues. Germline-derived CDR1 and CDR2 are SGHTA and FQGNSA. V trimming: 5 bases; J trimming: 5 bases; junction bases outside the gene matches: 7. CDR3 protein: CASSKTGTGGNNSPLHF. CDR3 DNA: TGTGCCAGCAGCAAAACCGGGACAGGGGGCAATAATTCACCCCTCCACTTT. The entire variable domain, with the rest obtained from reference TRBV7-2 and TRBJ1-6, is as follows: GAGVSQSPSNKVTEKGKDVELRCDPISGHTALYWYRQSLGQGLEFLIYFQGNSAPDKSGLPSDRFSAERTGGSVSTLTIQRTQQEDSAVYLCASSKTGTGGNNSPLHFGNGTRLTVT.

The chain joins TRBV6-5 to TRBJ2-5; D may be TRBD1 (5 bases). The CDR3 is 14 residues long. V lost 3 bases and J 0 bases, leaving 8 bases between the germline ends. CDR1 MNHEY and CDR2 SVGAGI come from the germline V gene. CDR3 nucleotide sequence: TGTGCCAGCAGTTATTCAGGGAACCAAGAGACCCAGTACTTC. It encodes CASSYSGNQETQYF.

The chain recombines TRBV7-3 with TRBJ2-5, with a tentative D call TRBD2 (7 bases). The CDR3 loop spans 14 amino acids. Germline CDR1 reads SGHTA; CDR2 reads FQGTGA. V lost 5 bases, J lost 5 bases, and 15 bases lay in between. This CDR3 reads CASSPAGARETQYF. In nucleotides, the CDR3 is TGTGCCAGCAGCCCTGCGGGGGCCCGGGAGACCCAGTACTTC.

DNA for the CDR3: TGCGCCAGCAGCCACGAGGGGCGGGGCTATGGCTACACCTTC. Its translation is CASSHEGRGYGYTF. This chain joins TRBV4-1 and TRBJ1-2; tentative D call: TRBD1 (5 bases). Germline CDR1 MGHRA, CDR2 YSYEKL. Trimming pared 3 bases from V and 4 bases from J, leaving 12 bases between. This CDR3 has 14 amino acids.

The chain recombines TRBV6-2 or TRBV6-3 with TRBJ2-1; 12 bases are a match to TRBD2. The V gene end was trimmed by 2 bases and the J gene end by 8 bases; junction bases not matched to a gene: 10. Germline V gene lookup returns CDR1 MNHEY and CDR2 SVGEGT. This CDR3 region has 17 residues. CDR3: CASSYGTSGGSRYEQFF. The CDR3 DNA follows: TGTGCCAGCAGTTACGGAACTAGCGGGGGGTCTCGCTATGAGCAGTTCTTC.

This chain joins TRBV5-6 and TRBJ2-1; TRBD1 matches at 11 bases. Losses at the gene ends were 4 bases for V and 9 bases for J; bases not matched to a gene: 9. Germline CDR1 SGHDT, CDR2 YYEEEE. The CDR3 extends over 15 amino acids. Here the CDR3 reads CASSLRDRGVGEQFF. DNA for the CDR3: TGTGCCAGCAGCCTCCGGGACAGGGGGGTTGGTGAGCAGTTCTTC.